The next 11 T cell receptor beta chains were all read from a single sample in a study of T-cell reconstitution after alpha-beta-depleted transplantation in children. Unique molecular identifiers were incorporated during preparation of the TCRbeta library. TCRdb re-analysed the PCR reads in MiXCR, keeping a single row per CDR3 protein. The sample holds a few hundred thousand distinct CDR3 sequences, approximately 10% seen once. This specimen was PBMCs from the stem cell graft donor, taken from the stem cell graft. Every receptor here comes from a human donor who donated a stem cell graft to a child with acute lymphoblastic leukemia.

The chain recombines TRBV5-1 with TRBJ2-1; 7 positions agree with TRBD1. CDR3 length equals 16 residues. CDR1 SGHRS and CDR2 YFSETQ come from the germline V gene. V lost 0 bases to trimming and J lost 8 bases; unmatched junction nucleotides: 11. The CDR3 reads CASSLGRDSLSDEQFF. In DNA, the CDR3 is TGCGCCAGCAGCTTGGGTCGGGACAGCCTTAGCGATGAGCAGTTCTTC.

The V and J genes are TRBV27 and TRBJ2-7, with D perhaps TRBD1 (5 bases). The V and J ends lost 5 bases and 5 bases respectively, with 16 bases between them. CDR1 MNHEY and CDR2 SMNVEV come from the germline V gene (reference sequence). The CDR3 contains 14 residues. CDR3 coding DNA: TGTGCCAGCAGTAGGGCAGGGCCGTACGACGAGCAGTACTTC. Protein product: CASSRAGPYDEQYF.

The CDR3 sequence is CASSKNFADWYNEQFF. The CDR3 DNA reads as TGTGCCAGCAGCAAGAACTTCGCAGACTGGTACAATGAGCAGTTCTTC. The V call is TRBV21-1, the J call TRBJ2-1. TRBV21-1 has pseudogene status. The CDR3 extends over 16 amino acids.

In the case of this clonotype: At one end the junction does not follow the germline gene, possibly because of a read error. The J gene is TRBJ2-7, the V gene TRBV4-2; 7 nucleotides line up with TRBD1. The CDR3 totals 11 residues. CDR1 is LGHNA, CDR2 YNFKEQ, per germline. The CDR3 DNA reads TGTGCCAGCAGCCTTGGGACAGTGCTGGTGTTC. Its translation: CASSLGTVLVF.

This clonotype was observed a few times. J is TRBJ2-4 and V is TRBV12-3 or TRBV12-4, with D tentatively TRBD2 (5 bases). The CDR3 extends over 10 amino acids. Trimming took off 0 bases at V and 15 bases at J, with 6 bases between the two ends. Here the CDR3 reads CASSLAEAYF. Written as DNA, the CDR3 is TGTGCCAGCAGTTTAGCGGAGGCGTACTTC.

This clonotype was seen more than once but under ten times. CDR3 nucleotides: TGCGCCAGCAGCTTGGCCACACGGCTAGCGGACGAGCAGTACTTC. It encodes CASSLATRLADEQYF. This rearrangement joins TRBV5-1 to TRBJ2-7, with TRBD2 matching over 7 bases. The CDR3 is 15 amino acids. J lost 5 bases, V lost 0 bases, and 8 bases had no gene match. From germline, CDR1 is SGHRS and CDR2 YFSETQ.

This clonotype was counted a few times. The rearrangement joins TRBV6-1 to TRBJ1-5; the D is unclear. V lost 2 bases and J lost 8, with 7 bases in between. Germline CDR1 MNHNS, CDR2 SASEGT. The CDR3 is 12 amino acids. In nucleotides, the CDR3 is TGTGCCAGCAGTGAACGGTTGAAGCCCCAGCATTTT. Protein product: CASSERLKPQHF.

The gene calls are TRBV18 and TRBJ2-5; D remains ambiguous. Germline CDR1 is KGHSH and CDR2 is LQKENI. The CDR3 sequence is 14 residues long. Trimming shortened V by 1 base and J by 2 bases, and 8 bases separated the two germline ends. The CDR3 bases are TGTGCCAGCTCACCACGGGCAGGTCAAGAGACCCAGTACTTC. Protein: CASSPRAGQETQYF.

This clonotype occurred a few times. This chain connects TRBV20-1 to TRBJ2-2; TRBD2 agrees at 9 bases. The CDR3 spans 15 residues. The junction had 7 bases not matched to a gene; V was cut back by 6 bases and J by 2 bases. Germline V gene data show CDR1 as DFQATT and CDR2 as SNEGSKA (reference sequence). CDR3 bases: TGCAGTGCGCCGCGGGGGGGCTCCAACACCGGGGAGCTGTTTTTT. This gives the protein CSAPRGGSNTGELFF.

This sequence joins TRBV9 and TRBJ2-7, with a tentative D call TRBD2 (5 bases). Looked up from germline, CDR1 is SGDLS and CDR2 is YYNGEE. Trimming removed 2 bases from V and 3 bases from J, with 12 bases in between. CDR3 length equals 14 residues. The CDR3: CASSVLPGNYEQYF. In nucleotides, the CDR3 is TGTGCCAGCAGCGTGCTTCCCGGGAACTACGAGCAGTACTTC. The whole variable domain, filled in from reference TRBV9 and TRBJ2-7, reads DSGVTQTPKHLITATGQRVTLRCSPRSGDLSVYWYQQSLDQGLQFLIQYYNGEERAKGNILERFSAQQFPDLHSELNLSSLELGDSALYFCASSVLPGNYEQYFGPGTRLTVT.

A few counts support this clonotype. The chain carries TRBV2 and TRBJ1-5; TRBD1 is a possible D gene (5 bases). This CDR3 spans 17 amino acids. Germline lookup yields CDR1 SNHLY and CDR2 FYNNEI. The V end lost 4 bases, the J end lost 2 bases, and 18 bases lay between the germline ends. CDR3 bases: TGTGCCAGCAGTGGTTTCCAGGGAAGATATGGCAATCAGCCCCAGCATTTT. Residues: CASSGFQGRYGNQPQHF.